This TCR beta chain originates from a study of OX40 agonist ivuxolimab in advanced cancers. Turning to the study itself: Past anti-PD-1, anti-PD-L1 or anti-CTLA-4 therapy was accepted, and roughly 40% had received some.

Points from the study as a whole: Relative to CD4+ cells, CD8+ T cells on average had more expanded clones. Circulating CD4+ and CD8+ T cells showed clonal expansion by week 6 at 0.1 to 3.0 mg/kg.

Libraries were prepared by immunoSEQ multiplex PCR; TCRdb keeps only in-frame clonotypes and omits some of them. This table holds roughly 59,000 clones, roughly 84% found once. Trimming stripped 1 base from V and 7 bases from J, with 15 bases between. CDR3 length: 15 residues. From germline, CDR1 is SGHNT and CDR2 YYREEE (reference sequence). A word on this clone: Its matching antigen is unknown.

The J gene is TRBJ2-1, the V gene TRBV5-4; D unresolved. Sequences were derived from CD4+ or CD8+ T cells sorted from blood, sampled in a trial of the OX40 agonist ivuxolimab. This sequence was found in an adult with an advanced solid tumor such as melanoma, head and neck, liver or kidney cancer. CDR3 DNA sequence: TGTGCCAGCAGCTTGTCGGGTGCCCGGCGTAATGAGCAGTTCTTC. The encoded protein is CASSLSGARRNEQFF.